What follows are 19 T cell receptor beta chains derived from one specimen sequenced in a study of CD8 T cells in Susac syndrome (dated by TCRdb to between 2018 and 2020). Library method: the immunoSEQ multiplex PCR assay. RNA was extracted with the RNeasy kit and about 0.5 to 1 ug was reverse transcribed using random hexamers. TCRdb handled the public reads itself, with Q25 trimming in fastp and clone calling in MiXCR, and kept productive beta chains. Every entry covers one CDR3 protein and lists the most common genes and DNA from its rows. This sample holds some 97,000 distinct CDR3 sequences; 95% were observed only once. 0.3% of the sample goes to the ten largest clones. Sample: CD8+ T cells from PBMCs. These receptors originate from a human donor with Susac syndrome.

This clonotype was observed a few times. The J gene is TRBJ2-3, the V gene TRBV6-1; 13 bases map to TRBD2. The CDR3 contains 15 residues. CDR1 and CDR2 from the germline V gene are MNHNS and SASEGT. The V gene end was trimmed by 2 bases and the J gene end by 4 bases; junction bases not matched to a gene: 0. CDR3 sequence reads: CASSETSGGADTQYF. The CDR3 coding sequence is TGTGCCAGCAGTGAAACTAGCGGGGGGGCAGATACGCAGTATTTT.

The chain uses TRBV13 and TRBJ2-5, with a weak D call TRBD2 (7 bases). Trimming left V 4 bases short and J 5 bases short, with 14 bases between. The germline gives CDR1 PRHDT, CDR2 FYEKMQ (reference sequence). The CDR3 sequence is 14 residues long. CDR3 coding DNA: TGTGCCAGCAGCTCCGGGGGGCACGGGGAGACCCAGTACTTC. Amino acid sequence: CASSSGGHGETQYF.

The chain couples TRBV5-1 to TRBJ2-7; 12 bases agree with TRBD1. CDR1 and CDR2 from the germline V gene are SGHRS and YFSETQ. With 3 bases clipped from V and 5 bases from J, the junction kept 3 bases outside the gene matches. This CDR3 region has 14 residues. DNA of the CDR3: TGCGCCAGCAGCTGGGGGACAGGGGGCCACGAGCAGTACTTC. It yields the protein CASSWGTGGHEQYF. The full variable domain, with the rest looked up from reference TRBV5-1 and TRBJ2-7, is KAGVTQTPRYLIKTRGQQVTLSCSPISGHRSVSWYQQTPGQGLQFLFEYFSETQRNKGNFPGRFSGRQFSNSRSEMNVSTLELGDSALYLCASSWGTGGHEQYFGPGTRLTVT.

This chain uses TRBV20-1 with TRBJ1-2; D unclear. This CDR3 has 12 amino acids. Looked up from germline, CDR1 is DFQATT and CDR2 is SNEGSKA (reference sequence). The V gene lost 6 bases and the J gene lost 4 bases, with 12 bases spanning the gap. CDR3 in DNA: TGCAGTGCAACGGGTTCCACCTATGGCTACACCTTC. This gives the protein CSATGSTYGYTF.

CDR3 residues: CSARLGETGNTIYF. CDR3 bases: TGCAGTGCTAGATTGGGGGAAACTGGAAACACCATATATTTT. The chain is built from TRBV20-1 and TRBJ1-3; TRBD1 is a possible D gene (5 bases). The V gene's germline CDR1 is DFQATT and CDR2 SNEGSKA (reference sequence). Trimming removed 2 bases from V and 2 bases from J, with 10 bases in between. The CDR3 has 14 amino acids.

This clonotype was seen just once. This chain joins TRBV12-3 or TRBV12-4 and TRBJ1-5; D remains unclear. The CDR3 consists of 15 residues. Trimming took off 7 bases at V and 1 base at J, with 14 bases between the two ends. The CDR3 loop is CASTPRGGSNQPQHF. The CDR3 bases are TGTGCCAGCACCCCACGGGGAGGGAGCAATCAGCCCCAGCATTTT.

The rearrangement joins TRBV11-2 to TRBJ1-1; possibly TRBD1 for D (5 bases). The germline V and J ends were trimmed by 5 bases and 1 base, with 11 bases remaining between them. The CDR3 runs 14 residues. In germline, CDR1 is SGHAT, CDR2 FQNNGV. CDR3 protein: CASSPMGPNTEAFF. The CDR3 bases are TGTGCCAGCAGCCCGATGGGGCCGAACACTGAAGCTTTCTTT.

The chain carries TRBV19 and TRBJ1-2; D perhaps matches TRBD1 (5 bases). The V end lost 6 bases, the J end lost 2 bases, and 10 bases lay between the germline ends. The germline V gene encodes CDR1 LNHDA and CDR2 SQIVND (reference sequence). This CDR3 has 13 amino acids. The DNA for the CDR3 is TGTGCCAGTAGGCAGGGCTCGAACTATGGCTACACCTTC. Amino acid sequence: CASRQGSNYGYTF.

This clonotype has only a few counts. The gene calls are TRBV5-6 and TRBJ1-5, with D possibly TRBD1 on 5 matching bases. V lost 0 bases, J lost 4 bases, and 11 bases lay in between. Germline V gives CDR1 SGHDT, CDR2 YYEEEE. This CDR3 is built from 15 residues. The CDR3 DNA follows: TGTGCCAGCAGCTTGGGGGGGGGTAGTAATCAGCCCCAGCATTTT. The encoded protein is CASSLGGGSNQPQHF.

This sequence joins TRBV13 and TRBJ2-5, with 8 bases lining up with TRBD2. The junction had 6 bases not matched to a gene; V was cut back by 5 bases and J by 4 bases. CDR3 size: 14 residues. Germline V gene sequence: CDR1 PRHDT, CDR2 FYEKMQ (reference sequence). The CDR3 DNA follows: TGTGCCAGCAGCGAAACTAGCGGAAGAGAGACCCAGTACTTC. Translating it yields CASSETSGRETQYF.

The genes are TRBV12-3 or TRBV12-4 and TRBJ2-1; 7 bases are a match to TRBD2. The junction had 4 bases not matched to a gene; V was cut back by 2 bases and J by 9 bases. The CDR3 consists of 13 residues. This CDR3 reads CASSLSGVGEQFF. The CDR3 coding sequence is TGTGCCAGCAGTTTAAGCGGGGTGGGTGAGCAGTTCTTC.

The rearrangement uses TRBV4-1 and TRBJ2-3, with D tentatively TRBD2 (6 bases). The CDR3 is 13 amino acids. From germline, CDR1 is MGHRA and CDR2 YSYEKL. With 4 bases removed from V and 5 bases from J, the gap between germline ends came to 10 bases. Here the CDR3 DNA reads TGCGCCAGCAGCCGCGGAGGGGAAGATACGCAGTATTTT. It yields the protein CASSRGGEDTQYF.

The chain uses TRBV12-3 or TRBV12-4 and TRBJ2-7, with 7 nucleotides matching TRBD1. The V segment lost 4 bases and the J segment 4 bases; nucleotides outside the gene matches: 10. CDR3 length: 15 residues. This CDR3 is CASSSTDRVRYEQYF. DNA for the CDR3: TGTGCCAGCAGTTCGACCGACAGGGTGAGGTACGAGCAGTACTTC.

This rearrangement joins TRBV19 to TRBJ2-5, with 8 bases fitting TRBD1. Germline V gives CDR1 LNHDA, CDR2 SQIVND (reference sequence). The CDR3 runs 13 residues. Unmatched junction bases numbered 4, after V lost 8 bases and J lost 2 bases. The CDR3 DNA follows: TGTGCCAGTGGACAGGGAATTCAAGAGACCCAGTACTTC. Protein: CASGQGIQETQYF.

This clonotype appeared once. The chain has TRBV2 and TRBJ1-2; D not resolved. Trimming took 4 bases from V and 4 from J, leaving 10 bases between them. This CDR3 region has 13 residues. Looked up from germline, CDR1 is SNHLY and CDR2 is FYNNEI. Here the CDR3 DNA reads TGTGCCAGCAGTGCGAGGACGGTCTATGGCTACACCTTC. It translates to CASSARTVYGYTF.

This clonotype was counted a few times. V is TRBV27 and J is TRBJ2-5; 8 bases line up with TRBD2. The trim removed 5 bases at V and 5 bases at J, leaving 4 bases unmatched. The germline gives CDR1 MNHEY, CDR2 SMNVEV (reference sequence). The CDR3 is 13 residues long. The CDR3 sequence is CASSVRGGETQYF. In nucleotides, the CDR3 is TGTGCCAGCAGTGTCCGGGGGGGGGAGACCCAGTACTTC.

The CDR3 bases are TGTGCCACCAGCAGGTCATTCGGACAGGGAAACACTGAAGCTTTCTTT. It yields the protein CATSRSFGQGNTEAFF. The chain joins TRBV15 to TRBJ1-1; 8 positions agree with TRBD1. The trim removed 3 bases at V and 2 bases at J, leaving 8 bases unmatched. Germline lookup yields CDR1 LNHNV and CDR2 YYDKDF (reference sequence). This CDR3 comprises 16 residues.

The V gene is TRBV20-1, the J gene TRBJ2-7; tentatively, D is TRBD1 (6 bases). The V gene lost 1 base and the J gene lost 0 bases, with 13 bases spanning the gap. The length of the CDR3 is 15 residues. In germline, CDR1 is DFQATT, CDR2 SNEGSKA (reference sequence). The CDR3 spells CSARVNTGSSYEQYF. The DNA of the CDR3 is TGCAGTGCTAGAGTTAACACAGGGAGCTCCTACGAGCAGTACTTC.

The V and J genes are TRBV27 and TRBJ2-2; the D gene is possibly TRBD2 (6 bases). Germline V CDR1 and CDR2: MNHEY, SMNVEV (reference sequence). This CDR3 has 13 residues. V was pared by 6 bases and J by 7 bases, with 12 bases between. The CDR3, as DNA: TGTGCCAGCAGGCGGGGAGAGGTCGGGGAGCTGTTTTTT. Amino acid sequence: CASRRGEVGELFF.